The 14 T cell receptor beta chains listed next were all sequenced from one sample in a study of blood T cell repertoires in COVID-19. Method: immunoSEQ multiplex PCR; TCRdb's copy keeps in-frame clones and lacks some. The data hold about 520,000 clones, with roughly 85% observed a single time. The sample comprised peripheral blood. Source of these receptors: a human donor in a cohort sampled during active COVID-19.

This clone has only a few counts. V and J are TRBV5-4 and TRBJ2-1, with D uncertain. Per germline, CDR1 SGHNT and CDR2 YYREEE (reference sequence). The CDR3 totals 12 residues. Trimming removed 0 bases at V and 7 bases at J, with 5 bases between. The CDR3 DNA follows: TGTGCCAGCAGCTTGGAGAGGAATGAGCAGTTCTTC. Its protein is CASSLERNEQFF.

The chain couples TRBV6-6 to TRBJ1-6; possible D gene TRBD1, 6 bases. Germline V CDR1 and CDR2: MNHNY, SVGAGI (reference sequence). The germline V and J ends were trimmed by 0 bases and 9 bases, with 15 bases remaining between them. The CDR3 runs 16 residues. CDR3 sequence: CASSYSTGPESSPLHF. CDR3 bases: TGTGCCAGCAGTTACTCAACAGGGCCGGAGTCTTCACCCCTCCACTTT.

The rearrangement joins TRBV25-1 to TRBJ1-2, with D possibly TRBD1 on 6 matching bases. This CDR3 is 13 amino acids long. V was trimmed by 3 bases and J by 5 bases, leaving 10 bases between them. Germline lookup yields CDR1 MGHDK and CDR2 SYGVNS. CDR3 sequence reads: CASSEMGAYGYTF. As DNA, the CDR3 is TGTGCCAGCAGTGAGATGGGGGCGTATGGCTACACCTTC.

The genes are TRBV6-6 and TRBJ2-7, with 11 bases matching TRBD2. The trim removed 5 bases at V and 3 bases at J, leaving 6 bases unmatched. CDR1 MNHNY and CDR2 SVGAGI come from the germline V gene (reference sequence). There are 15 residues in the CDR3. The DNA of the CDR3 is TGTGCCAGCAGTCTAGCGGGAGGACAACACTACGAGCAGTACTTC. The encoded protein is CASSLAGGQHYEQYF.

This chain joins TRBV9 and TRBJ2-1; 8 bases fit TRBD1. Germline CDR1 SGDLS, CDR2 YYNGEE. J was trimmed by 6 bases and V by 3 bases; bases with no gene match: 5. The CDR3 runs 14 residues. The CDR3 DNA follows: TGTGCCAGCAGCGGGACAGGGCTTGGCAATGAGCAGTTCTTC. Protein: CASSGTGLGNEQFF.

This chain's CDR3 is CASSSDFYNEQFF. The CDR3 nucleotides read TGCGCCAGCAGCTCGGACTTTTACAATGAGCAGTTCTTC. The chain joins TRBV5-1 to TRBJ2-1, with D possibly matching TRBD2 (5 bases). Trimming shortened V by 3 bases and J by 4 bases, and 8 bases separated the two germline ends. This CDR3 has 13 residues. Germline V CDR1 and CDR2: SGHRS, YFSETQ.

The V call is TRBV14, the J call TRBJ2-7, with 9 bases aligning to TRBD1. The CDR3 spans 16 residues. CDR1 and CDR2 (germline): SGHDN, FVKESK. The ends lost 4 bases at V and 6 bases at J; junction bases unmatched: 13. CDR3 DNA: TGTGCCAGCAGCCCCCGGGACAGGGTATGGTCAGGCGAGCAGTACTTC. Amino acids: CASSPRDRVWSGEQYF.

The chain recombines TRBV12-5 with TRBJ2-5; D not resolved. Trimming left V 5 bases short and J 3 bases short, with 10 bases between. The CDR3 covers 13 residues. CDR1 is LGHNT and CDR2 is FRNRAP in the germline V gene. CDR3 sequence: CASGPSSEETQYF. DNA for the CDR3: TGTGCTAGTGGTCCCTCCTCCGAAGAGACCCAGTACTTC.

The chain has TRBV7-9 and TRBJ1-4; D uncertain. V was trimmed by 4 bases and J by 8 bases, leaving 11 bases between them. Germline lookup yields CDR1 SEHNR and CDR2 FQNEAQ (reference sequence). This CDR3 region has 13 residues. CDR3 in DNA: TGTGCCAGCAGCTCGCAGCCGGGGGAAAAACTGTTTTTT. It specifies CASSSQPGEKLFF.

The J gene is TRBJ2-1, the V gene TRBV27, with 10 positions matching TRBD2. V trimming: 4 bases; J trimming: 6 bases; junction bases outside the gene matches: 6. The V gene's germline CDR1 is MNHEY and CDR2 SMNVEV (reference sequence). The CDR3 runs to 15 residues. The CDR3: CASSSPAGGPNEQFF. Written as DNA, the CDR3 is TGTGCCAGCAGTTCCCCAGCGGGAGGGCCCAATGAGCAGTTCTTC.

The chain is built from TRBV7-3 and TRBJ2-1; 10 nucleotides match TRBD2. Per germline, CDR1 SGHTA and CDR2 FQGTGA. This CDR3 has 15 residues. J was trimmed by 8 bases and V by 5 bases; bases with no gene match: 9. The CDR3 spells CASSPSGRAFDEQFF. The CDR3 DNA sequence: TGTGCCAGCAGCCCCAGCGGGAGGGCCTTCGATGAGCAGTTCTTC.

Details on this clone: Within the sample, other DNA sequences also encode this same CDR3. J is TRBJ1-3 and V is TRBV5-1; 8 bases match TRBD1. Germline V gives CDR1 SGHRS, CDR2 YFSETQ. The CDR3 spans 17 residues. The V gene end was trimmed by 1 base and the J gene end by 0 bases; junction bases not matched to a gene: 6. The CDR3 reads CASSLSGTGSSGNTIYF. Written as DNA, the CDR3 is TGCGCCAGCAGCTTGTCGGGGACAGGTTCCTCTGGAAACACCATATATTTT.

The chain recombines TRBV30 with TRBJ1-5; D uncertain. The V gene lost 2 bases and the J gene lost 2 bases, with 10 bases spanning the gap. The CDR3 extends over 14 amino acids. Germline-derived CDR1 and CDR2 are GTSNPN and SVGIG (reference sequence). CDR3 sequence reads: CAWSIGRGNQPQHF. The CDR3 coding sequence is TGTGCCTGGAGTATCGGCCGGGGCAATCAGCCCCAGCATTTT.

The V and J genes are TRBV12-3 or TRBV12-4 and TRBJ1-5, with 8 bases lining up with TRBD1. This CDR3 has 12 residues. With V trimmed by 6 bases and J by 13 bases, 8 bases remained unmatched. Written as DNA, the CDR3 is TGTGCCAGCAGCGCAGACAGGGGTCCGCAGCATTTT. This sequence encodes CASSADRGPQHF.